These 3 T cell receptor beta chains were sequenced from one sample in a study of shared clonotypes between healthy human individuals. This table comes from immunoSEQ multiplex PCR, and its TCRdb copy is limited to in-frame clones, with some not included. This table holds roughly 500,000 clones, about 78% found once. Source material: PBMCs. These TCRs come from a middle-aged woman in good health. Some clones in this sample may be carry-over from other donors' samples.

V and J are TRBV7-3 and TRBJ2-1; 10 bases are shared with TRBD2. Germline CDR1 is SGHTA and CDR2 is FQGTGA. Trimming removed 2 bases from V and 8 bases from J; junction bases left unmatched: 6. The length of the CDR3 is 15 residues. As DNA, the CDR3 is TGTGCCAGCAGCTTACTTCTAGCGGGAGTAGATGAGCAGTTCTTC. Amino acid sequence: CASSLLLAGVDEQFF.

This clone was counted ten times or more. This rearrangement joins TRBV6-4 to TRBJ1-5; no reliable D call. The CDR3 has 15 residues. V lost 8 bases and J 0 bases, leaving 14 bases between the germline ends. From germline, CDR1 is MRHNA and CDR2 SNTAGT. The CDR3 bases are TGTGCCAGCCCGACCCAAGGTAATAGCAATCAGCCCCAGCATTTT. Translating it yields CASPTQGNSNQPQHF.

This clone was seen only a few times. This rearrangement joins TRBV2 to TRBJ2-7; no clear D. The CDR3 spans 14 residues. With 6 bases removed from V and 0 bases from J, the gap between germline ends came to 12 bases. From germline, CDR1 is SNHLY and CDR2 FYNNEI. The CDR3 sequence is CASSAEVTSYEQYF. The CDR3 nucleotides read TGTGCCAGCAGCGCTGAGGTCACCTCCTACGAGCAGTACTTC. Supplemented by reference TRBV2 and TRBJ2-7, the full variable domain reads EPEVTQTPSHQVTQMGQEVILRCVPISNHLYFYWYRQILGQKVEFLVSFYNNEISEKSEIFDDQFSVERPDGSNFTLKIRSTKLEDSAMYFCASSAEVTSYEQYFGPGTRLTVT.